The 5 T cell receptor beta chains reported below all come from one sample, sequenced in a study of cytomegalovirus exposure and HLA in healthy donors. 60 Vbeta and 13 Jbeta primers were used in PCR. Here immunoSEQ multiplex PCR was the method, and the copy in TCRdb shows in-frame clones only, minus some. This sample has 170,000 or so clones, with about 80% found just once. Sequenced material: PBMCs. These TCRs come from a boy between 10 and 17 years old in good health and CMV-seronegative.

This clone was observed a single time. The chain uses TRBV6-1 and TRBJ1-1; D perhaps matches TRBD1 (6 bases). From germline, CDR1 is MNHNS and CDR2 SASEGT. V was pared by 5 bases and J by 0 bases, with 13 bases between. This CDR3 spans 15 amino acids. The CDR3 sequence: CASSRTDSMNTEAFF. The CDR3 coding sequence is TGTGCCAGCAGTCGGACAGATTCCATGAACACTGAAGCTTTCTTT.

This chain links TRBV5-6 with TRBJ2-1; 9 nucleotides align to TRBD1. V was pared by 4 bases and J by 7 bases, with 9 bases of the junction left unmatched. The CDR3 runs to 15 residues. Germline CDR1 and CDR2: SGHDT and YYEEEE. The CDR3 DNA follows: TGTGCCAGCAGCCTGGGGGACAGGGTGGAAAATGAGCAGTTCTTC. This gives the protein CASSLGDRVENEQFF.

In nucleotides, the CDR3 is TGTGCCAGCAGTGAATTCGGGAGCCGTGAAGCTTTCTTT. Residues: CASSEFGSREAFF. The chain couples TRBV2 to TRBJ1-1; D remains ambiguous. CDR3 size: 13 residues. V was clipped by 2 bases and J by 7 bases, with 11 bases between them. Germline V gene sequence: CDR1 SNHLY, CDR2 FYNNEI.

The gene calls are TRBV14 and TRBJ2-3; weak D call: TRBD2 (5 bases). The CDR3 sequence is 16 residues long. CDR1 is SGHDN and CDR2 is FVKESK in the germline V gene. Trimming stripped 0 bases from V and 1 base from J, with 11 bases between. The CDR3 region has the DNA TGTGCCAGCAGCCAAGAGGAATGGAGGCGCACAGATACGCAGTATTTT. It is translated as CASSQEEWRRTDTQYF.

This rearrangement joins TRBV10-3 to TRBJ2-3; D is unresolved. Between the trimmed V and J ends, which lost 10 bases and 1 base, there was a span of 6 bases. The CDR3 consists of 11 residues. The germline V gene has CDR1 ENHRY and CDR2 SYGVKD. The DNA of the CDR3 is TGTGCCACCACGGGCACAGATACGCAGTATTTT. Protein product: CATTGTDTQYF.